This TCR beta chain was profiled in a study of CD4 T cells in relation to SARS-CoV-2 and coronaviruses. Turning to the study itself: ViraFEST: roughly ten-day antigen culture of PBMCs, then TCR beta CDR3 sequencing.

TCRdb's copy holds only in-frame clones and misses some; the assay was immunoSEQ multiplex PCR. Of roughly 23,000 clones listed, more than 60% are singletons. As regards this clone: Its antigen is not known.

Study-wide results and caveats: In roughly 65% of donors, memory CD4+ clonotypes crossrecognized SARS-CoV-2 and at least one common cold coronavirus spike. Pre-pandemic and post-infection samples never came from the same donor.

Before the COVID-19 pandemic, during about 2011-2018, CD4+ T cells were taken from unexposed donors. The cells were cultured for around ten days before CD4+ T cells were isolated. Fresh IL-2 medium replaced half the medium on days 3 and 7. Germline loops: CDR1 SSHAT, CDR2 FNYEAQ (reference sequence). The CDR3 contains 15 residues. Trimming pared 5 bases from V and 1 base from J, leaving 14 bases between. Sequenced: CD4+ T cells from PBMCs, cultured in vitro. This sequence joins TRBV7-7 and TRBJ2-5, with a possible D match to TRBD1 (5 bases). The source is a human donor in good health. In DNA form, the CDR3 reads TGTGCCAGCAGCCGCGGTACTACAGGCCAAGAGACCCAGTACTTC. It yields the protein CASSRGTTGQETQYF.